This T cell receptor beta chain was identified in a study of T-cell memory formation after mild COVID-19. On the study more broadly: For the most part, TCR clusters were specific to one donor.

MiXCR was run by TCRdb on the 5' RACE reads, yielding one entry per CDR3 protein. Here the sample spans around 100,000 distinct CDR3 sequences, 11% being singletons. The CDR3 is made up of 14 amino acids. Germline CDR1 reads MNHEY; CDR2 reads SMNVEV (reference sequence). The V end lost 6 bases, the J end lost 0 bases, and 6 bases lay between the germline ends. The sequence came from a man between 18 and 35 years old who had mild COVID-19 (a few samples of this study predate the infection). Cell type and time point are not known. This chain joins TRBV27 and TRBJ2-6; D not certain. The sample was PBMCs or a T cell subset sorted from them (not recorded which). CDR3 sequence reads: CASRHYSGANVLTF. CDR3 nucleotide sequence: TGTGCCAGCAGGCACTACTCTGGGGCCAACGTCCTGACTTTC. Full variable domain (remainder filled in from reference TRBV27 and TRBJ2-6): EAQVTQNPRYLITVTGKKLTVTCSQNMNHEYMSWYRQDPGLGLRQIYYSMNVEVTDKGDVPEGYKVSRKEKRNFPLILESPSPNQTSLYFCASRHYSGANVLTFGAGSRLTVL.